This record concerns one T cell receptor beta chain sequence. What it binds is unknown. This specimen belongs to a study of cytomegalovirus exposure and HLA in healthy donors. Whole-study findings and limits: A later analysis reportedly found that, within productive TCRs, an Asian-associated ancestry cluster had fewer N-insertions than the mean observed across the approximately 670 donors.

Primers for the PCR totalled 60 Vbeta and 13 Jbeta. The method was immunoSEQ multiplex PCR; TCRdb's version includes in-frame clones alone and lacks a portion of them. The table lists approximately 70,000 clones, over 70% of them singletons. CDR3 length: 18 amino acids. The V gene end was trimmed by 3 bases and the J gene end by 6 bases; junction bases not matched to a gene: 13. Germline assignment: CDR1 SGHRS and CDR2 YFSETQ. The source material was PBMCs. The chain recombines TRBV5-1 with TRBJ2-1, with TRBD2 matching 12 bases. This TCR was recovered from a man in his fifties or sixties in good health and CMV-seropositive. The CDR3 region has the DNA TGCGCCAGCAGCTCCCAAGGACTAGCGGGATTTGTCGGCAATGAGCAGTTCTTC. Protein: CASSSQGLAGFVGNEQFF. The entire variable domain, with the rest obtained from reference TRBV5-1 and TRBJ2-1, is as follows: KAGVTQTPRYLIKTRGQQVTLSCSPISGHRSVSWYQQTPGQGLQFLFEYFSETQRNKGNFPGRFSGRQFSNSRSEMNVSTLELGDSALYLCASSSQGLAGFVGNEQFFGPGTRLTVL.